A selection of T cell receptor beta chains follows, all from one sample in a study of blood T cell repertoires in COVID-19. TCRdb's copy holds only in-frame clones and misses some; the assay was immunoSEQ multiplex PCR. The sample lists 200,000 to 300,000 clones, around 87% seen once, with approximately 6.8% in the top ten. Sequenced input: peripheral blood. These receptor sequences come from a woman in her 70s with active or convalescent COVID-19. Each CDR3 is given with its conserved first and last residue. Fields, in order: clone size, V gene, J gene, D gene, CDR3 DNA, CDR3 protein. A D gene is named only where the DNA matches it firmly. Where a row states a size, it is once, few, many or the class of an expanded clone; other rows omit it.

few	TRBV7-9	TRBJ2-2	-	TGTGCCAGCAGTCTAACGCAACCCGGGGAGCTGTTTTTT	CASSLTQPGELFF
-	TRBV3-1/TRBV3-2	TRBJ2-5	-	TGTGCCAGCAGCCCGGTAACTACCCTCGGGGAGACCCAGTACTTC	CASSPVTTLGETQYF
-	TRBV11-1	TRBJ1-1	TRBD1	TGTGCCAGCAGCCATTACGGGACAGGGCTGAACACTGAAGCTTTCTTT	CASSHYGTGLNTEAFF
-	TRBV7-8	TRBJ1-5	-	TGTGCCAGCAGCTCCAACAGTGGCAATCAGCCCCAGCATTTT	CASSSNSGNQPQHF
-	TRBV10-3	TRBJ1-1	-	TGTGCCATCAGTGGACGGGGGGCGGAGGGTGACACTGAAGCTTTCTTT	CAISGRGAEGDTEAFF
-	TRBV2	TRBJ1-1	-	TGTGCCACTGCGGGGGAGGGAAACACTGAAGCTTTCTTT	CATAGEGNTEAFF
-	TRBV5-4	TRBJ1-2	-	TGTGCCAGCAGCTTGGGAGGGAACTATGGCTACACCTTC	CASSLGGNYGYTF
-	TRBV5-1	TRBJ2-2	TRBD2	TGCGCCAGCAGCCCGGGACTAGCAGGCGGGGAGCTGTTTTTT	CASSPGLAGGELFF
-	TRBV9	TRBJ2-2	TRBD1	TGTGCCAGCAGCGTTTCGGACAGGGGGGGAACTTCGAACACCGGGGAGCTGTTTTTT	CASSVSDRGGTSNTGELFF
-	TRBV3-1/TRBV3-2	TRBJ1-3	TRBD1	TGTGCCAGCACCCGAGGACAGGGGTTATCTGGAAACACCATATATTTT	CASTRGQGLSGNTIYF
-	TRBV21-1	TRBJ1-6	-	TGTGCCAGCAGCATGCCCATCGAGGGGTTAGACAGGGTTGCTTCACCCCTCCACTTT	CASSMPIEGLDRVASPLHF
-	TRBV5-1	TRBJ1-1	-	TGCGCCAGCAGCCGGGGACAGAACACTGAAGCTTTCTTT	CASSRGQNTEAFF
-	TRBV6-2/TRBV6-3	TRBJ1-6	-	TGTGCCAGCAGTTACTCCCGGGTGGGGGGAACGGCTTCACCCCTCCACTTT	CASSYSRVGGTASPLHF
-	TRBV6-2/TRBV6-3	TRBJ1-5	-	TGTGCCAGCAGTGGTTTTGGCCAGGGCGATCAGCCCCAGCATTTT	CASSGFGQGDQPQHF
-	TRBV4-1	TRBJ1-3	-	TGCGCCAGCAGCCATATCCCGGGGAACACCATATATTTT	CASSHIPGNTIYF
-	TRBV7-9	TRBJ2-1	TRBD2	TGTGCCAGCAGCTTTGGAAGTAGCGGGGGTCATGAGCAGTTCTTC	CASSFGSSGGHEQFF
-	TRBV21-1	TRBJ2-2	-	TGTGCCAGCAGCAAATGGACGGACAGAACCCCCGGGGAGCTGTTTTTT	CASSKWTDRTPGELFF
-	TRBV6-5	TRBJ2-5	TRBD2	TGTGCCAGCACTCTTGGGGGAGGGGTGCGAGAGACCCAGTACTTC	CASTLGGGVRETQYF
-	TRBV10-2	TRBJ1-3	-	TGCGCCAGCAAAACGACTTCTGGAAACACCATATATTTT	CASKTTSGNTIYF
-	TRBV6-5	TRBJ1-3	-	TGTGCCAGCATGAGGCGGTCTGGAAACACCATATATTTT	CASMRRSGNTIYF
-	TRBV9	TRBJ1-4	-	TGTGCCAGTAACCGACAGATGGGTGAAAAACTGTTTTTT	CASNRQMGEKLFF
-	TRBV23-1	TRBJ2-5	-	TGCGCCAGCAGTCTCTGGGGGGGCTCAGAAAGAAAGACCCAGTACTTC	CASSLWGGSERKTQYF
once	TRBV5-1	TRBJ2-7	-	TGCGCCAGCAGCTCACTCTACGAGCAGTACTTC	CASSSLYEQYF
-	TRBV2	TRBJ1-1	-	TGTGCCAGCAGTGTCCAGACAGTCTCGAACACTGAAGCTTTCTTT	CASSVQTVSNTEAFF
few	TRBV14	TRBJ1-6	TRBD1	TGTGCCAGCAGCCCGAGGACAGGGAGTTCACCCCTCCACTTT	CASSPRTGSSPLHF
few	TRBV5-1	TRBJ1-2	-	TGCGCCAGCAGCTTGTCTCTGAGTACTAACTATGGCTACACCTTC	CASSLSLSTNYGYTF
-	TRBV5-1	TRBJ2-4	TRBD2	TGCGCCAGCAGCTTGGCGGGGACTAGCGGACTAGCCAAAAACATTCAGTACTTC	CASSLAGTSGLAKNIQYF
-	TRBV5-4	TRBJ2-1	TRBD1	TGTGCCAGCAGCCCACGGACAGGGCGCAATGAGCAGTTCTTC	CASSPRTGRNEQFF
-	TRBV6-5	TRBJ1-1	TRBD1	TGTGCCAGCAGCCAAGACAGGGGGCCTGAAGCTTTCTTT	CASSQDRGPEAFF
-	TRBV7-3	TRBJ2-1	TRBD2	TGTGCCAGCAGCTTAGGACGCCGGAGCGGGGGAGTCTTC	CASSLGRRSGGVF
-	TRBV5-6	TRBJ2-7	-	TGTGCCAGCAGCTTGTCCAGTTACGAGCAGTACTTC	CASSLSSYEQYF
-	TRBV6-1	TRBJ2-5	TRBD2	TGTGCCAGCAGTGCCTCCCGACTAGCACGTTGGGAGACCCAGTACTTC	CASSASRLARWETQYF
-	TRBV2	TRBJ1-1	-	TGTGCCAGCAGTGTCCGCACTGAAGCTTTCTTT	CASSVRTEAFF
-	TRBV5-1	TRBJ1-5	TRBD1	TGCGCCAGCAGCGAGACAGGGGCGCCACAGCCCCAGCATTTT	CASSETGAPQPQHF
-	TRBV19	TRBJ2-1	-	TGTGCCAGTAGTGGGGTGGAGACAGATTACAATGAGCAGTTCTTC	CASSGVETDYNEQFF
-	TRBV3-1/TRBV3-2	TRBJ1-1	TRBD1	TGTGCCAGCAGCCGTACAGGGGGCTTGAACAGTTTAACTGAAGCTTTCTTT	CASSRTGGLNSLTEAFF
-	TRBV6-5	TRBJ2-7	TRBD1	TGTGCCAGCAGTTACTCGACAGGGTTCGTTAGCGAGCAGTACTTC	CASSYSTGFVSEQYF
-	TRBV7-3	TRBJ1-1	-	TGTGCCAGCAGCCCTCAAGGGAGCGGTGAAGCTTTCTTT	CASSPQGSGEAFF
-	TRBV6-2/TRBV6-3	TRBJ1-1	-	TGTGCCAGCAGTCAATCATCCATAGTGAACACTGAAGCTTTCTTT	CASSQSSIVNTEAFF
-	TRBV2	TRBJ1-4	-	TGTGCCTCCGCATATGCCCCGGTCCTCTATAATGAAAAACTGTTTTTT	CASAYAPVLYNEKLFF
-	TRBV10-2	TRBJ2-7	TRBD1	TGCGCCAGCAGTGAGGGACAGGGGTATTACGAGCAGTACTTC	CASSEGQGYYEQYF
-	TRBV3-1/TRBV3-2	TRBJ2-5	-	TGTGCCAGCAGCCACAACAGTCAAGAGACCCAGTACTTC	CASSHNSQETQYF
-	TRBV27	TRBJ1-1	-	TGTGCCAGCAGCAAGCAGGGCATGAACACTGAAGCTTTCTTT	CASSKQGMNTEAFF
-	TRBV6-6	TRBJ1-5	TRBD1	TGTGCCAGCAGGTTGACAGGGGACCAGCCCCAGCATTTT	CASRLTGDQPQHF
-	TRBV3-1/TRBV3-2	TRBJ2-3	TRBD2	TGTGCCAGCAGCCAAGACGTAACTAGCGGGGGGGCAACTAGCACAGATACGCAGTATTTT	CASSQDVTSGGATSTDTQYF
-	TRBV5-1	TRBJ2-5	-	TGCGCCAGCAGCTTGGGATCACAGGGCAAGGGAGAGACCCAGTACTTC	CASSLGSQGKGETQYF
-	TRBV18	TRBJ2-5	-	TGTGCCAGCTCACCGGGGCCGGAGACCCAGTACTTC	CASSPGPETQYF
-	TRBV18	TRBJ2-2	TRBD1	TGTGCCAGCTCCCTAAAGGCGACAGGGGGCACGGCCGGGGAGCTGTTTTTT	CASSLKATGGTAGELFF
-	TRBV4-2	TRBJ2-4	TRBD1	TGTGCCAGCAGCTTACCCGGGACAGGGGAGGACATTCAGTACTTC	CASSLPGTGEDIQYF
-	TRBV19	TRBJ1-1	-	TGTGCCAGTAGTATAGGCAGCGGGTACCCAGTCAAAGCTTTCTTT	CASSIGSGYPVKAFF
-	TRBV27	TRBJ1-2	TRBD1	TGTGCCAGCCGCCTAGGGAGACAGGGGGCTCTAGGCTACACCTTC	CASRLGRQGALGYTF
-	TRBV7-2	TRBJ2-2	TRBD2	TGTGCCAGCAGCTTAGCAGCGGGGGGGGCCGGGGAGCTGTTTTTT	CASSLAAGGAGELFF
-	TRBV12-5	TRBJ1-6	TRBD1	TGTGCTAGTGGTTCCGGGACAGGGATCTATAATTCACCCCTCCACTTT	CASGSGTGIYNSPLHF